The 9 T cell receptor beta chains given below trace back to one sample, sequenced in a study of T-cell reconstitution after alpha-beta-depleted transplantation in children. A TCRbeta library incorporating unique molecular identifiers was prepared. From the PCR reads, TCRdb called clonotypes with MiXCR, one entry per CDR3 protein. The sample has around 210,000 distinct CDR3 sequences, roughly 7% seen once. The material was PBMCs, obtained before TCRalphabeta/CD19-depleted stem cell transplant. These receptors all come from a boy aged 2-15 years with acute lymphoblastic leukemia, due to receive a stem cell transplant.

This clonotype was seen at least ten times. The genes are TRBV7-8 and TRBJ1-1; D might be TRBD1 (6 bases). Trimming stripped 4 bases from V and 4 bases from J, with 19 bases between. Looked up from germline, CDR1 is SGHVS and CDR2 is FQNEAQ. This CDR3 is built from 16 residues. CDR3 sequence reads: CASSSTSDRWGTEAFF. The CDR3 nucleotides read TGTGCCAGCAGCTCCACCTCGGACAGATGGGGCACTGAAGCTTTCTTT.

This clonotype was seen repeatedly, ten times or more. The chain carries TRBV28 and TRBJ2-1, with D possibly TRBD2 on 6 matching bases. The V end lost 4 bases, the J end lost 7 bases, and 23 bases lay between the germline ends. Germline CDR1 is MDHEN and CDR2 is SYDVKM. The CDR3 runs to 17 residues. The CDR3: CASSCGDFVSGYNEQFF. The DNA of the CDR3 is TGTGCCAGCAGTTGCGGGGATTTCGTCAGCGGTTATAATGAGCAGTTCTTC.

A remark on this clonotype: A much bigger clone sits one base away, suggesting this may be a read error. The chain is built from TRBV7-2 and TRBJ2-1, with TRBD1 matching over 7 bases. Per the germline V gene, CDR1 is SGHTA and CDR2 is FQGNSA. V gave up 0 bases and J gave up 12 bases; unmatched junction bases: 17. The CDR3 is 17 residues long. CDR3 nucleotide sequence: TGTGCCAGCAGCTTAGCGGGCAGGGGGTCGAATGGGTATGTGCAGTTCTTC. The encoded protein is CASSLAGRGSNGYVQFF.

The V gene is TRBV5-5, the J gene TRBJ2-3, with D possibly TRBD1 on 5 matching bases. CDR3 length: 14 residues. The germline V gene encodes CDR1 SGHKS and CDR2 YYEKEE (reference sequence). Trimming left V 6 bases short and J 2 bases short, with 13 bases between. CDR3 amino acids: CASTRQPVTDTQYF. CDR3 nucleotides: TGTGCCAGCACCAGACAGCCTGTCACAGATACGCAGTATTTT.

This clonotype occurred many times. This chain uses TRBV10-2 with TRBJ2-5; D gene uncertain. Trimming shortened V by 7 bases and J by 0 bases, and 12 bases separated the two germline ends. The V gene's germline CDR1 is WSHSY and CDR2 SAAADI. The CDR3 consists of 14 residues. CDR3 nucleotide sequence: TGCGCCAGCAAACCGTCGATGTACCAAGAGACCCAGTACTTC. It yields the protein CASKPSMYQETQYF.

This clonotype was observed at least ten times. The chain is built from TRBV20-1 and TRBJ2-7; D is perhaps TRBD1 or TRBD2 (5 bases each). This CDR3 is 14 amino acids long. Looked up from germline, CDR1 is DFQATT and CDR2 is SNEGSKA (reference sequence). V was shortened by 3 bases and J by 3 bases, with 15 bases between the two germline ends. The CDR3 DNA follows: TGCAGTGCTAGTTCATGGGGCGACTACTACGAGCAGTACTTC. It translates to CSASSWGDYYEQYF.

This clonotype was recorded at least ten times. The chain joins TRBV5-6 to TRBJ2-7; TRBD2 matches 12 bases. Looked up from germline, CDR1 is SGHDT and CDR2 is YYEEEE. The CDR3 totals 17 residues. The junction had 7 bases not matched to a gene; V was cut back by 1 base and J by 2 bases. In DNA form, the CDR3 reads TGTGCCAGCAGCTTGCCGAAGCTAGCGGGGGGGGCCTACGAGCAGTACTTC. Translating it yields CASSLPKLAGGAYEQYF.

This clonotype appeared many times. The chain is built from TRBV10-3 and TRBJ2-7; 8 nucleotides match TRBD1. CDR1 and CDR2 (germline): ENHRY, SYGVKD. V gave up 3 bases and J gave up 4 bases; unmatched junction bases: 8. The CDR3 sequence is 15 residues long. The CDR3 is CAISDQGASLYEQYF. The CDR3 DNA reads as TGTGCCATCAGTGATCAGGGGGCGAGTTTGTACGAGCAGTACTTC.

The rearrangement joins TRBV27 to TRBJ2-5; the D gene is possibly TRBD1 (6 bases). Deletions cut 5 bases from V and 4 bases from J, with 14 bases between. This CDR3 comprises 14 residues. Germline loops: CDR1 MNHEY, CDR2 SMNVEV (reference sequence). This CDR3 reads CASSALGAGETQYF. In nucleotides, the CDR3 is TGTGCCAGCAGTGCCCTGGGGGCTGGAGAGACCCAGTACTTC.